This is a list of T cell receptor beta chains from one sample in a study of Ad26.COV2.S vaccination and SARS-CoV-2 variants. Generated by immunoSEQ multiplex PCR, the TCRdb table keeps only in-frame clones and is missing some. The profile covers roughly 700,000 clones, with 89% appearing a single time and around 1.4% taken by the ten largest. This specimen consisted of peripheral blood, obtained in a trial of Ad26.COV2.S vaccine versus placebo. Every receptor here comes from a person aged 18 to 65 who received the Ad26.COV2.S COVID-19 vaccine or a placebo. CDR3s include the opening cysteine and the closing phenylalanine or tryptophan. The D gene is left open where the match is weak. Only part of the rows carry a size: once, few, many, or a class if the clone is expanded.

>NA|TRBV6-6|NA|TRBJ1-1
TGTGCCAGCAGTTCCGGACAACTGAACACTGAAGCTTTCTTT
CASSSGQLNTEAFF
>few|TRBV2|NA|TRBJ1-4
TGTGCCAGCAGTGAAGCAGGGGGGAGGACTAATGAAAAACTGTTTTTT
CASSEAGGRTNEKLFF
>NA|TRBV15|NA|TRBJ1-2
TGTGCCACCAGCAGAGGACCACGAGGCTACACCTTC
CATSRGPRGYTF
>NA|TRBV5-1|TRBD1|TRBJ2-3
TGCGCCAGCAGCCCCGAGGGGGCGGATACGCAGTATTTT
CASSPEGADTQYF
>NA|TRBV7-6|TRBD1|TRBJ2-7
TGTGCCAGCAGCTCCGGCGGGACAGGAACCTACGAGCAGTACTTC
CASSSGGTGTYEQYF
>NA|TRBV7-9|TRBD1|TRBJ1-4
TGTGCCAGCAGCGACGGGACAGGGGAAGGAAATGAAAAACTGTTTTTT
CASSDGTGEGNEKLFF
>NA|TRBV15|NA|TRBJ1-5
TGTGCCACCAGCAAGGGTGGAGGTAGCAATCAGCCCCAGCATTTT
CATSKGGGSNQPQHF
>NA|TRBV9|TRBD1|TRBJ2-1
TGTGCCAGCAGCGTAGGACAGGGCAACAATGAGCAGTTCTTC
CASSVGQGNNEQFF
>NA|TRBV24-1|NA|TRBJ2-7
TGTGCCACCCACCCTAGCGCCAAGGGGGTATACGAGCAGTACTTC
CATHPSAKGVYEQYF
>NA|TRBV15|TRBD2|TRBJ2-2
TGTGCCACCAGCAGACCAGCGGGAGGTACCGGGGAGCTGTTTTTT
CATSRPAGGTGELFF
>NA|TRBV6-5|TRBD1|TRBJ2-7
TGTGCCAGCAGTTACTCCGGGACAGGGGGAGACGAGCAGTACTTC
CASSYSGTGGDEQYF
>NA|TRBV27|NA|TRBJ2-2
TGTGCCAGCAGTGGCAGGGGTCCCATCACCGGGGAGCTGTTTTTT
CASSGRGPITGELFF
>NA|TRBV2|NA|TRBJ2-1
TGTGCCAGCAGTTCAGGTACCTACAATGAGCAGTTCTTC
CASSSGTYNEQFF
>NA|TRBV7-3|NA|TRBJ2-3
TGTGCCAGCAGCCCCTCCGGGTCAGATACGCAGTATTTT
CASSPSGSDTQYF
>NA|TRBV4-3|NA|TRBJ1-6
TGCGCCAGCAGCCATTCCGGCTCCTATAATTCACCCCTCCACTTT
CASSHSGSYNSPLHF
>NA|TRBV23-1|TRBD1|TRBJ2-2
TGCGCCAGCAGTCAATCGGGCAGGGGGCCCGGGGAGCTGTTTTTT
CASSQSGRGPGELFF
>NA|TRBV3-1/TRBV3-2|TRBD1|TRBJ2-1
TGTGCCAGCAGCCAAGCTGGGACAGGGGGCGGCTACAATGAGCAGTTCTTC
CASSQAGTGGGYNEQFF
>NA|TRBV18|TRBD1|TRBJ2-4
TGTGCCAGCTCTCTGGACAGGGGATTCGCCAAAAACATTCAGTACTTC
CASSLDRGFAKNIQYF
>NA|TRBV19|NA|TRBJ2-1
TGTGCCAGTAGGACCACAGGGTGGATCTACAATGAGCAGTTCTTC
CASRTTGWIYNEQFF
>NA|TRBV20-1|NA|TRBJ2-3
TGCAGTGCTAGTGAGCCTCGGGGGCAACGCACAGATACGCAGTATTTT
CSASEPRGQRTDTQYF
>NA|TRBV18|NA|TRBJ1-3
TGTGCCAGCTCTCCTACGGGACCCAGACTCAACACCATATATTTT
CASSPTGPRLNTIYF
>NA|TRBV19|NA|TRBJ1-6
TGTGCCAGTAGTATCGGACCTAGTAGTTCACCCCTCCACTTT
CASSIGPSSSPLHF
>NA|TRBV5-1|NA|TRBJ2-7
TGCGCCAGCAGCCAACTAGCTCCTCTCTACGAGCAGTACTTC
CASSQLAPLYEQYF
>NA|TRBV9|NA|TRBJ2-3
TGTGCCAGCAGCGTAGACAGTCCCAATACGCAGTATTTT
CASSVDSPNTQYF
>NA|TRBV30|TRBD1|TRBJ1-2
TGTGCCTGGAGCCGCGGGACAGGGCGAGGATCGACCTTC
CAWSRGTGRGSTF
>NA|TRBV5-6|NA|TRBJ2-2
TGTGCCAGCAGCTTGGGCCCGGACTCCCCCGGGGAGCTGTTTTTT
CASSLGPDSPGELFF
>NA|TRBV6-6|NA|TRBJ2-6
TGTGCCAGCAGTCCGATACAGGGGACTTCTGGGGCCAACGTCCTGACTTTC
CASSPIQGTSGANVLTF
>NA|TRBV7-2|NA|TRBJ1-5
TGTGCCAGCAGCTTAGGGGGGCAGTTCAATCAGCCCCAGCATTTT
CASSLGGQFNQPQHF
>NA|TRBV5-6|NA|TRBJ1-3
TGTGCCAGCAGCCCCGCGGCCACAGGATACCGAAACACCATATATTTT
CASSPAATGYRNTIYF